This TCR beta chain was observed in a study of T cell responses to AZD1222 COVID-19 vaccine. The V gene's germline CDR1 is MDHEN and CDR2 SYDVKM. The CDR3 has 13 amino acids. Deletions cut 6 bases from V and 1 base from J, with 8 bases between. Sequencing was performed with immunoSEQ multiplex PCR; in TCRdb, only in-frame clones are kept and a portion is missing. Counted here are around 84,000 clones, roughly 87% occurring once; the ten biggest clones make up around 5.5%. The chain has TRBV28 and TRBJ2-3; D may be TRBD2 (6 bases). This material consisted of peripheral blood, taken on day 0 of AZD1222 vaccination. The sequence came from an adult in good health. Here the CDR3 reads CASSPGGTDTQYF. CDR3 DNA sequence: TGTGCCAGCAGCCCGGGGGGCACAGATACGCAGTATTTT. Full variable domain (rest looked up from reference TRBV28 and TRBJ2-3): DVKVTQSSRYLVKRTGEKVFLECVQDMDHENMFWYRQDPGLGLRLIYFSYDVKMKEKGDIPEGYSVSREKKERFSLILESASTNQTSMYLCASSPGGTDTQYFGPGTRLTVL.